This TCR beta chain was retrieved from a study of T-cell memory formation after mild COVID-19. 5'RACE primed from the constant segment yielded TCR alpha and TCR beta cDNA libraries bearing sample barcodes and UMIs. TCRdb used MiXCR to reprocess the 5' RACE reads, holding one entry per CDR3 protein. The profile shows about 170,000 distinct CDR3 sequences, roughly 13% of them singletons. As regards this clonotype: Its cognate antigen is unknown.

With 4 bases removed from V and 1 base from J, the gap between germline ends came to 17 bases. This CDR3 region has 17 residues. The V gene's germline CDR1 is SGHRS and CDR2 YFSETQ. Study results and limitations: Contracting clones from day 15 to 85 had balanced CD4/CD8; later expanders favoured CD4+. The pre-infection memory compartment contained some responding clones, suggesting cross-reactive memory joined.

The source material was PBMCs or a T cell subset sorted from them (not recorded which). The gene calls are TRBV5-1 and TRBJ2-2, with unresolved D. This clonotype was obtained from a man between 18 and 29 years old who had mild COVID-19 (a few samples of this study predate the infection). Cell type and time point are not known. The CDR3 region has the DNA TGCGCCAGCAGCCCAAATGTCGTCCAGATGAACACCGGGGAGCTGTTTTTT. It yields the protein CASSPNVVQMNTGELFF.